The 19 T cell receptor beta chains listed next were all sequenced from one sample in a study of blood T cell repertoires in COVID-19. Generated by immunoSEQ multiplex PCR, the TCRdb table keeps only in-frame clones and is missing some. The repertoire holds about 140,000 clones, approximately 81% seen once, with under 7% in the top ten. The sequenced sample consisted of PBMCs or T cells enriched from blood (not recorded which). Source of these receptors: a man aged 40-49 years with acute COVID-19.

J is TRBJ1-2 and V is TRBV7-2; D ambiguous. Per germline, CDR1 SGHTA and CDR2 FQGNSA. The CDR3 is made up of 14 amino acids. The V end lost 3 bases, the J end lost 2 bases, and 10 bases lay between the germline ends. CDR3 sequence (DNA): TGTGCCAGCAGCTTTTCCGGTCGGAACTATGGCTACACCTTC. Protein product: CASSFSGRNYGYTF. Full variable domain (rest looked up from reference TRBV7-2 and TRBJ1-2): GAGVSQSPSNKVTEKGKDVELRCDPISGHTALYWYRQSLGQGLEFLIYFQGNSAPDKSGLPSDRFSAERTGGSVSTLTIQRTQQEDSAVYLCASSFSGRNYGYTFGSGTRLTVV.

The chain couples TRBV5-8 to TRBJ1-1; no reliable D call. The CDR3 consists of 15 residues. Trimming cost V 0 bases and J 3 bases, with 12 bases left between them. Germline V gives CDR1 SGHTS, CDR2 YDEGEE. This chain's CDR3 is CASSLGLLKDTEAFF. The DNA of the CDR3 is TGTGCCAGCAGCTTGGGACTTCTCAAAGACACTGAAGCTTTCTTT. The full variable domain, rest sourced from reference TRBV5-8 and TRBJ1-1, is EAGVTQSPTHLIKTRGQQATLRCSPISGHTSVYWYQQALGLGLQFLLWYDEGEERNRGNFPPRFSGRQFPNYSSELNVNALELEDSALYLCASSLGLLKDTEAFFGQGTRLTVV.

The V call is TRBV24-1, the J call TRBJ1-3; D is possibly TRBD1 (6 bases). The germline V and J ends were trimmed by 4 bases and 0 bases, with 12 bases remaining between them. Germline CDR1 and CDR2: KGHDR and SFDVKD. The CDR3 contains 16 residues. The CDR3 DNA reads TGTGCCACCAGTGACCCGATGGACAGCTCTGGAAACACCATATATTTT. The encoded protein is CATSDPMDSSGNTIYF.

This chain uses TRBV27 with TRBJ1-4, with 10 bases that match TRBD1. Trimming took 8 bases from V and 5 from J; bases not matched to a gene: 8. CDR3 length: 15 residues. Germline CDR1 MNHEY, CDR2 SMNVEV (reference sequence). The CDR3 sequence is CASGETGGMNEKLFF. The DNA for the CDR3 is TGTGCCAGCGGGGAGACAGGGGGCATGAATGAAAAACTGTTTTTT.

The sample holds a few counts of this clone. This sample includes further DNA sequences coding for the same CDR3. The chain is built from TRBV7-2 and TRBJ1-2; TRBD1 might be the D (6 bases). Per germline, CDR1 SGHTA and CDR2 FQGNSA. This CDR3 is 14 amino acids long. V lost 3 bases to trimming and J lost 4 bases, with 12 bases between them. The CDR3 bases are TGTGCCAGCAGCTTGGGGGGGCAAGGCTATGGCTACACCTTC. This encodes CASSLGGQGYGYTF. Based on the CDR3 plus reference TRBV7-2 and TRBJ1-2, the full variable domain is GAGVSQSPSNKVTEKGKDVELRCDPISGHTALYWYRQSLGQGLEFLIYFQGNSAPDKSGLPSDRFSAERTGGSVSTLTIQRTQQEDSAVYLCASSLGGQGYGYTFGSGTRLTVV.

The V call is TRBV7-2, the J call TRBJ1-3; unclear D gene. V lost 2 bases to trimming and J lost 4 bases, with 9 bases between them. Germline CDR1 SGHTA, CDR2 FQGNSA. The CDR3 is made up of 14 amino acids. As DNA, the CDR3 is TGTGCCAGCAGCTTACCTAGTGAAGGAAACACCATATATTTT. The encoded protein is CASSLPSEGNTIYF.

This clone was counted a single time. V and J are TRBV6-4 and TRBJ1-3, with D hard to call. Germline loops: CDR1 MRHNA, CDR2 SNTAGT. The V end was cut by 3 bases, the J end by 3 bases, with 12 bases between. The CDR3 length is 15 residues. CDR3 sequence: CASSDHSSNGNTIYF. In DNA, the CDR3 is TGTGCCAGCAGTGATCACAGCAGTAATGGAAACACCATATATTTT.

This rearrangement joins TRBV19 to TRBJ2-1; D is unclear. V was cut by 7 bases and J by 0 bases, with 19 bases left in between. The CDR3 loop spans 17 amino acids. Germline V gene data show CDR1 as LNHDA and CDR2 as SQIVND (reference sequence). The CDR3 nucleotides read TGTGCCAGTACCCGAACCGGCGCTCCGGGCTCCTACAATGAGCAGTTCTTC. Translating it yields CASTRTGAPGSYNEQFF.

The chain has TRBV10-2 and TRBJ1-4; a possible D gene is TRBD1 (6 bases). This CDR3 spans 14 amino acids. The germline V gene encodes CDR1 WSHSY and CDR2 SAAADI. Trimming took off 2 bases at V and 7 bases at J, with 11 bases between the two ends. DNA of the CDR3: TGCGCCAGCAGTGAGATCAGGGGCTTTGAAAAACTGTTTTTT. As protein: CASSEIRGFEKLFF.

The chain joins TRBV5-4 to TRBJ1-2, with TRBD1 as a possible D gene (6 bases). CDR3 length equals 14 residues. Germline loops: CDR1 SGHNT, CDR2 YYREEE (reference sequence). V shed 2 bases and J shed 7 bases, with 15 bases lying between them. The CDR3 here is CASSLDRISSGYTF. The CDR3 nucleotides read TGTGCCAGCAGCTTAGACAGGATTTCCTCTGGCTACACCTTC.

This clone came up a few times. The chain joins TRBV5-1 to TRBJ2-7, with 8 positions matching TRBD1. With V trimmed by 0 bases and J by 4 bases, 6 bases remained unmatched. The V gene's germline CDR1 is SGHRS and CDR2 YFSETQ. This CDR3 contains 15 residues. The CDR3 here is CASSLAGGYIYEQYF. CDR3 bases: TGCGCCAGCAGCTTGGCAGGGGGCTATATTTACGAGCAGTACTTC.

Comment on this clone: Sequence at one end of the junction differs from germline and may be a read error. The gene calls are TRBV2 and TRBJ1-1; no reliable D call. CDR1 is SNHLY, CDR2 FYNNEI, per germline. This CDR3 contains 15 residues. CDR3 region: CASSRGAGRNAEAFF. The CDR3 coding sequence is TGTGCCAGCAGTCGGGGAGCAGGCAGGAACGCTGAAGCTTTCTTT.

The CDR3 DNA reads as TGTGCCAGCAGCCATACAGGGTTGGGGATCTACGAGCAGTACTTC. Its translation: CASSHTGLGIYEQYF. The genes are TRBV11-2 and TRBJ2-7; D possibly corresponds to TRBD1 (6 bases). This CDR3 contains 15 residues. The V end was cut by 5 bases, the J end by 3 bases, with 17 bases between. The germline V gene has CDR1 SGHAT and CDR2 FQNNGV.

This clone was seen only a few times. The CDR3 region has the DNA TGTGCCAGCAGCCAAGGACAGGAAGAGACCCAGTACTTC. Translated, it gives CASSQGQEETQYF. The chain joins TRBV14 to TRBJ2-5, with D possibly matching TRBD1 (6 bases). V was clipped by 1 base and J by 3 bases, with 6 bases between them. The CDR3 has 13 amino acids. Per germline, CDR1 SGHDN and CDR2 FVKESK.

The table lists this clone with a count of one. The rearrangement links TRBV11-2 to TRBJ2-7; a weak D match, TRBD1 (6 bases). CDR3 length: 16 amino acids. The germline V gene encodes CDR1 SGHAT and CDR2 FQNNGV. V was cut by 5 bases and J by 3 bases, with 20 bases left in between. CDR3 in DNA: TGTGCCAGCAGCCCGCAGCCTACCGGGACAAACTACGAGCAGTACTTC. Translated, it gives CASSPQPTGTNYEQYF.

This chain joins TRBV19 and TRBJ2-7; TRBD1 matches 8 bases. Losses at the gene ends were 5 bases for V and 0 bases for J; bases not matched to a gene: 6. The CDR3 sequence is 15 residues long. CDR1 and CDR2 from the germline V gene are LNHDA and SQIVND (reference sequence). This chain's CDR3 is CASSPDRAYSYEQYF. The CDR3 DNA reads TGTGCCAGTAGTCCGGACAGGGCCTACTCCTACGAGCAGTACTTC.

The V call is TRBV11-2, the J call TRBJ2-7; a possible D gene is TRBD1 (5 bases). V lost 3 bases, J lost 5 bases, and 14 bases lay in between. The length of the CDR3 is 14 residues. Looked up from germline, CDR1 is SGHAT and CDR2 is FQNNGV. As DNA, the CDR3 is TGTGCCAGCAGCTTGGCAGGGATCCCCCACGAGCAGTACTTC. It encodes CASSLAGIPHEQYF.

The chain recombines TRBV28 with TRBJ1-1, with TRBD1 as a possible D gene (5 bases). The CDR3 runs to 16 residues. CDR1 MDHEN and CDR2 SYDVKM come from the germline V gene. Between the trimmed V and J ends, which lost 6 bases and 7 bases, there was a span of 24 bases. For the CDR3, the DNA is TGTGCCAGCAGCCCACGGGGGTATAGGGACCCACTTGAAGCTTTCTTT. This codes for CASSPRGYRDPLEAFF. The full variable domain, its missing parts supplied by reference TRBV28 and TRBJ1-1, is DVKVTQSSRYLVKRTGEKVFLECVQDMDHENMFWYRQDPGLGLRLIYFSYDVKMKEKGDIPEGYSVSREKKERFSLILESASTNQTSMYLCASSPRGYRDPLEAFFGQGTRLTVV.

The J gene is TRBJ1-1, the V gene TRBV9; D not certain. Deletions cut 3 bases from V and 1 base from J, with 7 bases between. The length of the CDR3 is 13 residues. Germline V gene lookup returns CDR1 SGDLS and CDR2 YYNGEE. The CDR3 bases are TGTGCCAGCAGCGCGCGACAGAACACTGAAGCTTTCTTT. It translates to CASSARQNTEAFF.